The clone carrying this T cell receptor (beta chain) appeared a single time. The sample originates from a study of blood T cell repertoires in COVID-19. Only in-frame clones appear in the TCRdb table, and some are missing; sequencing was by immunoSEQ multiplex PCR. The data contain about 62,000 clones, roughly nine tenths of them singletons. While infection was still active, Seattle patients were enrolled and then followed longitudinally. The CDR3 loop spans 16 amino acids. V was cut by 2 bases and J by 3 bases, with 16 bases left in between. Germline assignment: CDR1 SGHVS and CDR2 FQNEAQ. Sequencing was carried out using peripheral blood. The chain employs TRBV7-8 and TRBJ1-1; possible D gene TRBD1, 6 bases. The origin of this receptor is a woman aged 60 to 75 with COVID-19, enrolled during active disease. CDR3 coding DNA: TGTGCCAGCAGCTTACGGACAGCATTTGAAGACACTGAAGCTTTCTTT. Translation gives CASSLRTAFEDTEAFF.